This T cell receptor beta chain was identified during a study of blood T cell repertoires in COVID-19. As for the study in general: Acute-phase and convalescent COVID-19 samples originated in the United States, Italy and Spain. Nucleic acid was either cDNA or gDNA, and it came from T cells, B-cell-depleted T cells, or PBMCs.

This clone was detected once. This CDR3 comprises 16 residues. Germline lookup yields CDR1 LGHNA and CDR2 YNFKEQ. Trimming cost V 0 bases and J 6 bases, with 17 bases left between them. Original processing notes: Reference gene primer amplification gave estimated nucleated cell counts. TCRdb keeps only in-frame clones here, not all; method: immunoSEQ multiplex PCR. From that table come the V and J calls and clone size; the DNA was used to work out D and trimming. This sample has about 150,000 clones, with around 87% found just once. The chain is built from TRBV4-2 and TRBJ1-2; a weak D match, TRBD1 (5 bases). Sequenced sample: peripheral blood. The source of this sequence is a man older than 75 with acute or convalescent COVID-19. CDR3 DNA sequence: TGTGCCAGCAGCCAAGATCGGTGGGGGGTTAGTAATGGCTACACCTTC. Amino acids: CASSQDRWGVSNGYTF.